This T cell receptor (beta chain) appears in the sequencing data of a study of circulating CD8 cells and anti-PD-1 response in melanoma. Study summary: Complete or partial response defined responders; stable or progressive disease, non-responders. Study-wide results and caveats: Experiments were generally run without replicates. Some patients were treatment-naive; others were previously treated.

Live CD3+CD8+TCRalphabeta+ cells were sorted into four subsets by PD-1 and/or TIGIT. Remarks on this clonotype: The antigen remains undetermined. A clone one base away is much larger, so this may be a read error.

TCR libraries were prepared from roughly 15 ng of total RNA with the QIAseq Immune Repertoire TCR panel. TCRdb re-called the reads with MiXCR, one entry per CDR3 protein. Among 500 to 850 distinct CDR3 sequences listed, roughly 9% were seen once. V was trimmed by 10 bases and J by 10 bases, leaving 17 bases between them. Germline CDR1 and CDR2: MDHEN and SYDVKM. CDR3 length equals 12 residues. V and J are TRBV28 and TRBJ2-1; D gene ambiguous. The sample was CD8+ T cells from PBMCs, taken at baseline or after one month of anti-PD-1 therapy (not recorded which). This clonotype was sampled from a human donor with melanoma. Here the CDR3 reads CAIQKGVAEQFF. As DNA, the CDR3 is TGTGCCATCCAAAAGGGCGTTGCGGAGCAGTTCTTC. Using reference TRBV28 and TRBJ2-1 for the parts outside the CDR3, the full variable domain is DVKVTQSSRYLVKRTGEKVFLECVQDMDHENMFWYRQDPGLGLRLIYFSYDVKMKEKGDIPEGYSVSREKKERFSLILESASTNQTSMYLCAIQKGVAEQFFGPGTRLTVL.